Below are 20 T cell receptor beta chains sequenced from a single sample in a study of cytomegalovirus exposure and HLA in healthy donors. This PCR relied on a set of 60 Vbeta primers and 13 Jbeta primers. Profiled with immunoSEQ multiplex PCR; TCRdb holds only in-frame clones, not every one. The data show more than 70,000 clones, under 85% seen once. Sequenced: PBMCs. These receptors were obtained from a boy between 10 and 17 years old in good health and CMV-seronegative.

The chain links TRBV7-2 to TRBJ2-5; TRBD1 matches 9 bases. This CDR3 region has 15 residues. In germline, CDR1 is SGHTA, CDR2 FQGNSA. J lost 3 bases, V lost 5 bases, and 7 bases had no gene match. This CDR3 is CASSPPGTGKETQYF. The CDR3 nucleotides read TGTGCCAGCAGCCCCCCCGGGACAGGGAAAGAGACCCAGTACTTC.

The J gene is TRBJ2-7, the V gene TRBV1; the table assigns TRBD1, which was not confirmed against the DNA. TRBV1 constitutes a pseudogene. The CDR3 consists of 17 residues. DNA of the CDR3: TGCACCAGCAGCCAAGGCAGAGGGGGCCCCCTACGTCGCGAGCAGTACTTC. Amino acids: CTSSQGRGGPLRREQYF.

The chain employs TRBV19 and TRBJ1-1, with D uncertain. V dropped 3 bases and J dropped 4 bases, with 9 bases sitting between them. CDR1 and CDR2 (germline): LNHDA, SQIVND (reference sequence). CDR3 length: 13 amino acids. CDR3 loop: CASSMREGTEAFF. CDR3 sequence (DNA): TGTGCCAGTAGTATGAGGGAAGGCACTGAAGCTTTCTTT. Drawing the rest from reference TRBV19 and TRBJ1-1, the complete variable domain is DGGITQSPKYLFRKEGQNVTLSCEQNLNHDAMYWYRQDPGQGLRLIYYSQIVNDFQKGDIAEGYSVSREKKESFPLTVTSAQKNPTAFYLCASSMREGTEAFFGQGTRLTVV.

The rearrangement joins TRBV6-5 to TRBJ1-1; 7 bases agree with TRBD1. Germline V gene data show CDR1 as MNHEY and CDR2 as SVGAGI. The CDR3 is made up of 13 amino acids. V gave up 7 bases and J gave up 3 bases; unmatched junction bases: 5. CDR3 protein: CASNGGQHTEAFF. In nucleotides, the CDR3 is TGTGCCAGCAACGGGGGACAGCACACTGAAGCTTTCTTT.

The chain uses TRBV7-2 and TRBJ2-1, with 7 bases that match TRBD2. The V gene's germline CDR1 is SGHTA and CDR2 FQGNSA. The CDR3 extends over 14 amino acids. With 1 base clipped from V and 10 bases from J, the junction kept 7 bases outside the gene matches. The CDR3, as DNA: TGTGCCAGCAGCTTAGAAGTGGTGGGAGGGGAGCAGTTCTTC. This encodes CASSLEVVGGEQFF.

This chain links TRBV6-5 with TRBJ1-1; D perhaps matches TRBD1 (6 bases). Looked up from germline, CDR1 is MNHEY and CDR2 is SVGAGI. Trimming pared 8 bases from V and 11 bases from J, leaving 21 bases between. The CDR3 extends over 13 amino acids. CDR3 sequence: CASSRDMRLVAFF. The CDR3 bases are TGTGCCAGCTCCCGGGACATGAGACTCGTCGCTTTCTTT.

The chain's CDR3 is CASTSGDYGYTF. The CDR3 nucleotides read TGCGCCAGCACATCCGGGGACTATGGCTACACCTTC. The chain links TRBV10-2 to TRBJ1-2; D gene uncertain. The CDR3 is made up of 12 amino acids. CDR1 is WSHSY and CDR2 is SAAADI in the germline V gene. The ends were cut back, 7 bases at V and 3 bases at J, with 9 bases in the middle.

This chain links TRBV7-2 with TRBJ1-1, with TRBD1 matching 9 bases. V trimming: 10 bases; J trimming: 6 bases; junction bases outside the gene matches: 15. Per germline, CDR1 SGHTA and CDR2 FQGNSA. CDR3 size: 15 residues. The CDR3 DNA reads as TGTGCCACCAAACTTGACAGGGGGACGACGGCTGAAGCTTTCTTT. It translates to CATKLDRGTTAEAFF.

This clone has a handful of counts. V usage is TRBV28 and J usage is TRBJ1-4, with 7 bases fitting TRBD1. The CDR3 contains 16 residues. V was clipped by 5 bases and J by 5 bases; unmatched bases: 11. Germline assignment: CDR1 MDHEN and CDR2 SYDVKM. The CDR3 DNA sequence: TGTGCCAGCAGTCCAAGTCGGACAGGACACAATGAAAAACTGTTTTTT. Translation: CASSPSRTGHNEKLFF. Looking up the rest from reference TRBV28 and TRBJ1-4 gives the full variable domain: DVKVTQSSRYLVKRTGEKVFLECVQDMDHENMFWYRQDPGLGLRLIYFSYDVKMKEKGDIPEGYSVSREKKERFSLILESASTNQTSMYLCASSPSRTGHNEKLFFGSGTQLSVL.

This clone was observed a few times. The CDR3 region is CASTGDSGANVLTF. In nucleotides, the CDR3 is TGCGCCAGCACCGGGGACTCTGGGGCCAACGTCCTGACTTTC. This sequence joins TRBV10-2 and TRBJ2-6, with D possibly TRBD2 on 5 matching bases. The CDR3 has 14 residues. V lost 7 bases, J lost 0 bases, and 7 bases lay in between. CDR1 is WSHSY, CDR2 SAAADI, per germline.

This clone was seen a few times. The chain links TRBV25-1 to TRBJ1-1, with D uncertain. Germline assignment: CDR1 MGHDK and CDR2 SYGVNS. Trimming took off 2 bases at V and 2 bases at J, with 9 bases between the two ends. The CDR3 is 14 amino acids. The CDR3: CASSEGQFNTEAFF. Written as DNA, the CDR3 is TGTGCCAGCAGTGAAGGCCAGTTCAACACTGAAGCTTTCTTT.

The rearrangement uses TRBV6-5 and TRBJ2-1, with TRBD2 identical over 9 bases. Looked up from germline, CDR1 is MNHEY and CDR2 is SVGAGI. The junction had 5 bases not matched to a gene; V was cut back by 6 bases and J by 5 bases. The CDR3 length is 14 residues. The CDR3 DNA sequence: TGTGCCAGCAGGCCTAGCGGGGCAAACAATGAGCAGTTCTTC. This codes for CASRPSGANNEQFF.

The V gene is TRBV21-1, the J gene TRBJ1-4; the D call TRBD1 from the table was never checked on the DNA. TRBV21-1 is annotated as a pseudogene. This CDR3 has 15 amino acids. The CDR3 loop reads CASSKGVGFDEKLFF. In DNA form, the CDR3 reads TGTGCCAGCAGCAAAGGAGTGGGCTTTGATGAAAAACTGTTTTTT.

This chain links TRBV6-4 with TRBJ1-5; no reliable D call. The germline V and J ends were trimmed by 6 bases and 0 bases, with 15 bases remaining between them. Per the germline V gene, CDR1 is MRHNA and CDR2 is SNTAGT. There are 16 residues in the CDR3. The CDR3 sequence: CASRKPGSYSNQPQHF. CDR3 in DNA: TGTGCCAGCAGAAAGCCGGGATCCTATAGCAATCAGCCCCAGCATTTT.

The rearrangement links TRBV15 to TRBJ1-1; 7 nucleotides agree with TRBD1. With 3 bases clipped from V and 6 bases from J, the junction kept 7 bases outside the gene matches. The CDR3 is 14 residues long. Germline lookup yields CDR1 LNHNV and CDR2 YYDKDF (reference sequence). CDR3 region: CATSSLTGYAEAFF. The CDR3 DNA follows: TGTGCCACCAGCAGCCTGACAGGGTACGCTGAAGCTTTCTTT.

This clone was found a few times. The rearrangement links TRBV2 to TRBJ1-3, with 7 nucleotides matching TRBD1. This CDR3 comprises 16 residues. V was pared by 7 bases and J by 2 bases, with 11 bases of the junction left unmatched. The germline CDR1 and CDR2 sequences are SNHLY and FYNNEI. The CDR3 coding sequence is TGTGCCAGCAAACCCAGGGGGGCCGATACTGGAAACACCATATATTTT. Encoded protein: CASKPRGADTGNTIYF.

The rearrangement uses TRBV7-2 and TRBJ2-4, with 7 bases matching TRBD1. There are 14 residues in the CDR3. V trimming: 5 bases; J trimming: 7 bases; junction bases outside the gene matches: 8. Germline lookup yields CDR1 SGHTA and CDR2 FQGNSA. The chain's CDR3 is CASSPTGTRNIQYF. The CDR3 DNA sequence: TGTGCCAGCAGCCCGACAGGGACGCGGAACATTCAGTACTTC.

The rearrangement joins TRBV7-6 to TRBJ2-5, with D maybe TRBD1 (6 bases). Trimming pared 5 bases from V and 5 bases from J, leaving 18 bases between. The V gene's germline CDR1 is SGHVS and CDR2 FNYEAQ. The CDR3 has 15 amino acids. CDR3: CASSLPPGHGETQYF. The CDR3 DNA sequence: TGTGCCAGCAGCCTCCCGCCGGGACACGGGGAGACCCAGTACTTC. Based on the CDR3 plus reference TRBV7-6 and TRBJ2-5, the full variable domain is GAGVSQSPRYKVTKRGQDVALRCDPISGHVSLYWYRQALGQGPEFLTYFNYEAQQDKSGLPNDRFSAERPEGSISTLTIQRTEQRDSAMYRCASSLPPGHGETQYFGPGTRLLVL.

The table lists this clone with a few counts. Because the CDR3 is missing its conserved closing phenylalanine or tryptophan, this is likely a read error. It is unclear where the CDR3 begins or ends on the DNA, so no DNA is shown, and the CDR3 is as TCRdb lists it. This sequence joins TRBV9 and TRBJ2-7; the DNA was not used to check the table's D call, TRBD2. The CDR3 region is 8 residues in length, termini included. Germline CDR1 is SGDLS and CDR2 is YYNGEE. This chain's CDR3 is CASGRGEI.

This clone was detected only a few times. The CDR3 nucleotides are TGTGCCAGCAGCCTGAACCTGGGGGGGGCAACTAATGAAAAACTGTTTTTT. Translation: CASSLNLGGATNEKLFF. The chain uses TRBV7-9 and TRBJ1-4, with a tentative D call TRBD1 (5 bases). The ends were cut back, 5 bases at V and 0 bases at J, with 16 bases in the middle. The CDR3 is 17 residues long. The germline V gene has CDR1 SEHNR and CDR2 FQNEAQ (reference sequence).